One and the same sample provided the 25 T cell receptor beta chains below, sequenced in a study of identical twins. TCRdb called the 5' RACE reads again in MiXCR, with one record for every CDR3 protein. The table shows about 570,000 distinct CDR3 sequences, with 9.6% occurring only once. Separately, the same data were catalogued under a study of yellow fever vaccine responses in identical twins.

The sample was PBMCs. These receptor sequences come from a woman aged 18-29 years in good health.

V is TRBV6-1 and J is TRBJ1-4; D uncertain. Germline V lookup: CDR1 MNHNS, CDR2 SASEGT. The CDR3 spans 14 residues. Trimming took 5 bases from V and 0 from J, leaving 7 bases between them. CDR3 region: CASSRSATNEKLFF. CDR3 sequence (DNA): TGTGCCAGCAGTAGAAGTGCAACTAATGAAAAACTGTTTTTT.

This clonotype was counted many times. V usage is TRBV6-6 and J usage is TRBJ2-1, with D possibly TRBD2 on 5 matching bases. CDR3 length equals 13 residues. V lost 1 base to trimming and J lost 7 bases, with 8 bases between them. Germline CDR1 MNHNY, CDR2 SVGAGI (reference sequence). Here the CDR3 reads CASSYFSGNEQFF. In DNA, the CDR3 is TGTGCCAGCAGTTACTTTTCGGGGAATGAGCAGTTCTTC.

Ten or more counts support this clonotype. This chain uses TRBV11-2 with TRBJ2-1; D might be TRBD1 (6 bases). Germline V gene sequence: CDR1 SGHAT, CDR2 FQNNGV. V was cut by 3 bases and J by 5 bases, with 11 bases left in between. The CDR3 covers 14 residues. The CDR3 DNA reads as TGTGCCAGCAGCTTGCCGGACAGTAACAATGAGCAGTTCTTC. Translated: CASSLPDSNNEQFF.

The V call is TRBV12-3 or TRBV12-4, the J call TRBJ2-1; 14 bases are shared with TRBD2. The length of the CDR3 is 15 residues. V was clipped by 6 bases and J by 10 bases; unmatched bases: 8. As DNA, the CDR3 is TGTGCCAGCAGCCCAGGACTAGCGGGGGGCTTGGAGCAGTTCTTC. Translation gives CASSPGLAGGLEQFF.

The chain is built from TRBV7-2 and TRBJ1-6; D unclear. Trimming left V 0 bases short and J 12 bases short, with 9 bases between. Germline lookup yields CDR1 SGHTA and CDR2 FQGNSA. The CDR3 runs to 13 residues. The CDR3 bases are TGTGCCAGCAGCTTAGCTCCCGAGAGACCCCTCCACTTT. Its translation is CASSLAPERPLHF.

This clonotype was found many times. V is TRBV12-3 or TRBV12-4 and J is TRBJ1-5; TRBD1 is a possible D gene (5 bases). Trimming left V 6 bases short and J 7 bases short, with 13 bases between. The CDR3 loop spans 13 amino acids. CDR3: CASSHTDIQPQHF. The CDR3 coding sequence is TGTGCCAGCAGCCACACGGACATCCAGCCCCAGCATTTT.

This clonotype was seen repeatedly, ten times or more. The chain carries TRBV7-2 and TRBJ2-3, with TRBD2 matching over 7 bases. CDR1 SGHTA and CDR2 FQGNSA come from the germline V gene. The CDR3 is made up of 16 amino acids. The V and J ends lost 5 bases and 3 bases, in that order; junction bases with no gene match: 11. The CDR3 nucleotides read TGTGCCAGCAGCCCTGGCCTAGGCGGGGGAACAGATACGCAGTATTTT. The encoded protein is CASSPGLGGGTDTQYF.

V usage is TRBV20-1 and J usage is TRBJ2-7; tentative D call: TRBD2 (6 bases). CDR1 is DFQATT and CDR2 is SNEGSKA in the germline V gene (reference sequence). The CDR3 length is 12 residues. V was clipped by 5 bases and J by 7 bases, with 15 bases between them. The CDR3 nucleotides are TGCAGTGCTCAAGGACTACCTAGGGAGCAGTACTTC. Translating gives CSAQGLPREQYF.

In its sample, this clonotype was seen many times. The V and J genes are TRBV29-1 and TRBJ2-1, with a tentative D call TRBD1 (5 bases). The CDR3 contains 15 residues. Trimming left V 1 base short and J 4 bases short, with 14 bases between. Germline V lookup: CDR1 SQVTM, CDR2 ANQGSEA. CDR3 DNA: TGCAGCGTTGAAGGAACCAGACAGAAATACAATGAGCAGTTCTTC. Translated, it gives CSVEGTRQKYNEQFF.

This chain links TRBV5-1 with TRBJ2-7; 7 nucleotides line up with TRBD2. V lost 4 bases, J lost 3 bases, and 7 bases stayed unmatched. The CDR3 length is 14 residues. Germline CDR1 and CDR2: SGHRS and YFSETQ. The CDR3: CASSAAGDGYEQYF. CDR3 DNA sequence: TGCGCCAGCAGCGCGGCGGGAGATGGCTACGAGCAGTACTTC.

The J gene is TRBJ2-3, the V gene TRBV19, with TRBD2 matching over 7 bases. V dropped 6 bases and J dropped 6; count of bases not matched to a gene: 9. This CDR3 is built from 14 residues. The V gene's germline CDR1 is LNHDA and CDR2 SQIVND (reference sequence). The CDR3 coding sequence is TGTGCCAGTAGGGGAGCGGGAAGAGGGGATACGCAGTATTTT. Protein: CASRGAGRGDTQYF.

This clonotype came up a few times. CDR3: CSVGTSGSYNEQFF. In DNA form, the CDR3 reads TGCAGCGTCGGGACTAGCGGAAGTTACAATGAGCAGTTCTTC. The rearrangement uses TRBV29-1 and TRBJ2-1; 11 bases are a match to TRBD2. Germline lookup yields CDR1 SQVTM and CDR2 ANQGSEA. V lost 6 bases and J lost 4; bases outside the gene matches: 5. The CDR3 has 14 amino acids.

This clonotype was observed a handful of times. The chain employs TRBV27 and TRBJ2-7; D may be TRBD1 (5 bases). The CDR3 consists of 14 residues. Between the trimmed V and J ends, which lost 2 bases and 7 bases, there was a span of 15 bases. From germline, CDR1 is MNHEY and CDR2 SMNVEV (reference sequence). The CDR3, as DNA: TGTGCCAGCAGTTTAGGTGGGGCCTCAAGGGAGCAGTACTTC. Its translation is CASSLGGASREQYF.

The sample holds a few counts of this clonotype. In nucleotides, the CDR3 is TGTGCCAGCAGCTTAGATAGTGTTCCGGGATTAGATACGCAGTATTTT. Encoded protein: CASSLDSVPGLDTQYF. The rearrangement joins TRBV11-2 to TRBJ2-3, with D tentatively TRBD2 (5 bases). The V gene's germline CDR1 is SGHAT and CDR2 FQNNGV. V dropped 0 bases and J dropped 5 bases, with 15 bases sitting between them. This CDR3 has 16 residues.

This clonotype was counted only a few times. This chain uses TRBV20-1 with TRBJ2-7; TRBD1 matches 8 bases. Per the germline V gene, CDR1 is DFQATT and CDR2 is SNEGSKA (reference sequence). This CDR3 has 14 residues. With 4 bases clipped from V and 5 bases from J, the junction kept 10 bases outside the gene matches. The CDR3 region has the DNA TGCAGTGCTAAAGATTTCAGGGGGCGGGACGAGCAGTACTTC. Its protein is CSAKDFRGRDEQYF.

The chain joins TRBV12-5 to TRBJ2-1; TRBD1 might be the D (6 bases). Germline CDR1 reads LGHNT; CDR2 reads FRNRAP. With 3 bases removed from V and 8 bases from J, the gap between germline ends came to 17 bases. This CDR3 comprises 15 residues. The CDR3 sequence: CASGFVGQTRDEQFF. CDR3 sequence (DNA): TGTGCTAGTGGTTTTGTTGGACAGACCAGGGATGAGCAGTTCTTC.

This clonotype appeared many times. The chain has TRBV10-3 and TRBJ2-5; D may be TRBD1 (5 bases). Looked up from germline, CDR1 is ENHRY and CDR2 is SYGVKD. V was trimmed by 2 bases and J by 1 base, leaving 11 bases between them. CDR3 length equals 15 residues. The CDR3 loop reads CAISEPTDSQETQYF. The CDR3 DNA sequence: TGTGCCATCAGTGAGCCGACAGATAGCCAAGAGACCCAGTACTTC.

This clonotype was counted only a few times. The chain combines TRBV29-1 with TRBJ2-5; D may match TRBD1 or TRBD2 (6 bases each). V gave up 0 bases and J gave up 5 bases, with 16 bases separating them. Germline CDR1 and CDR2: SQVTM and ANQGSEA. The CDR3 contains 15 residues. CDR3 nucleotide sequence: TGCAGCGTTGAAGATGGGGGGTGGCAGGGGGAGACCCAGTACTTC. Encoded protein: CSVEDGGWQGETQYF.

The chain uses TRBV11-2 and TRBJ2-3; TRBD1 or TRBD2 may be the D gene (7 bases each). The germline CDR1 and CDR2 sequences are SGHAT and FQNNGV. V lost 5 bases to trimming and J lost 4 bases, with 16 bases between them. The CDR3 totals 15 residues. Here the CDR3 reads CASSPPPGGADTQYF. The CDR3 DNA sequence: TGTGCCAGCAGCCCGCCCCCAGGGGGGGCAGATACGCAGTATTTT.

This clonotype was recorded many times. This chain uses TRBV6-1 with TRBJ2-5; D possibly corresponds to TRBD1 (6 bases). With 8 bases removed from V and 5 bases from J, the gap between germline ends came to 21 bases. The CDR3 consists of 15 residues. The V gene's germline CDR1 is MNHNS and CDR2 SASEGT. CDR3 sequence: CASPRRAGDRETQYF. In nucleotides, the CDR3 is TGTGCCAGCCCCCGGCGGGCAGGGGATAGGGAGACCCAGTACTTC.

The chain is built from TRBV6-1 and TRBJ1-6; D is uncertain. Germline V gene lookup returns CDR1 MNHNS and CDR2 SASEGT. Trimming took off 6 bases at V and 3 bases at J, with 9 bases between the two ends. The CDR3 loop spans 14 amino acids. CDR3 region: CASRTADYNSPLHF. The CDR3, as DNA: TGTGCCAGCAGAACCGCCGACTATAATTCACCCCTCCACTTT.

The V call is TRBV20-1, the J call TRBJ2-1; 7 nucleotides match TRBD1. Germline trimming cut 0 bases from V and 4 bases from J; bases unmatched to any gene: 0. The CDR3 sequence is 13 residues long. Germline V lookup: CDR1 DFQATT, CDR2 SNEGSKA (reference sequence). The CDR3, as DNA: TGCAGTGCTAGAGAACAGGGGTACAATGAGCAGTTCTTC. As protein: CSAREQGYNEQFF.

This clonotype has ten or more counts. The V and J genes are TRBV4-3 and TRBJ2-7, with 10 bases fitting TRBD2. Trimming at V came to 2 bases and at J to 4 bases, leaving 8 bases not matched to a gene. The CDR3 runs to 16 residues. The germline V gene encodes CDR1 LGHNA and CDR2 YSLEER. The CDR3 sequence is CASSQWRASGSYEQYF. For the CDR3, the DNA is TGCGCCAGCAGCCAATGGAGGGCTAGCGGGAGTTACGAGCAGTACTTC.

V usage is TRBV29-1 and J usage is TRBJ1-1; D remains ambiguous. The CDR3 totals 11 residues. Germline V CDR1 and CDR2: SQVTM, ANQGSEA. The CDR3, as DNA: TGCTGTCTACCCCAAGGGATGGGAGCTTTCTTT. Encoded protein: CCLPQGMGAFF.

This clonotype was found many times. The rearrangement links TRBV6-2 or TRBV6-3 to TRBJ2-7; 9 bases are a match to TRBD1. V lost 7 bases to trimming and J lost 0 bases; unmatched junction nucleotides: 4. The CDR3 runs 14 residues. Looked up from germline, CDR1 is MNHEY and CDR2 is SVGEGT. The CDR3 here is CASKGTGSSYEQYF. CDR3 bases: TGTGCCAGCAAGGGGACAGGGAGCTCCTACGAGCAGTACTTC.